What follows are 28 T cell receptor beta chains derived from one specimen sequenced in a study of blood T cell repertoires in COVID-19. Only in-frame clones appear in the TCRdb table, and some are missing; sequencing was by immunoSEQ multiplex PCR. This table has roughly 110,000 clones, around 89% appearing once. Sequences were obtained from peripheral blood. The receptor source for this set is a human donor with acute or convalescent COVID-19. The donor label of this sample is uncertain.

The gene calls are TRBV10-1 and TRBJ1-2, with D tentatively TRBD1 (6 bases). The CDR3 loop spans 13 amino acids. V was trimmed by 2 bases and J by 4 bases, leaving 8 bases between them. CDR1 is WNHNN and CDR2 is SYGVQD in the germline V gene (reference sequence). The CDR3 sequence: CASSENRAYGYTF. CDR3 DNA sequence: TGCGCCAGCAGTGAGAACAGGGCCTATGGCTACACCTTC.

This clone was counted a single time. The chain uses TRBV19 and TRBJ2-3, with 8 bases matching TRBD1. Losses at the gene ends were 1 base for V and 7 bases for J; bases not matched to a gene: 4. Germline V gene lookup returns CDR1 LNHDA and CDR2 SQIVND (reference sequence). CDR3 length: 14 amino acids. In nucleotides, the CDR3 is TGTGCCAGTAGTATAGGCAGGGGGCTGAATACGCAGTATTTT. Its translation: CASSIGRGLNTQYF.

In DNA, the CDR3 is TGTGCCAGCAGTTTACGCGGGAGTGAGACCCAGTACTTC. Amino acids: CASSLRGSETQYF. The chain joins TRBV28 to TRBJ2-5; TRBD2 matches 7 bases. The ends lost 2 bases at V and 5 bases at J; junction bases unmatched: 2. The CDR3 has 13 residues. Per the germline V gene, CDR1 is MDHEN and CDR2 is SYDVKM.

V is TRBV5-5 and J is TRBJ1-5, with D tentatively TRBD1 (6 bases). CDR1 is SGHKS, CDR2 YYEKEE, per germline (reference sequence). The CDR3 covers 17 residues. The V and J ends lost 2 bases and 6 bases respectively, with 21 bases between them. For the CDR3, the DNA is TGTGCCAGCAGCTTAGGGACACTACAGGGTATAGGTCAGCCCCAGCATTTT. Residues: CASSLGTLQGIGQPQHF.

V and J are TRBV6-2 or TRBV6-3 and TRBJ2-1; D ambiguous. The CDR3 contains 13 residues. Trimming took off 2 bases at V and 6 bases at J, with 8 bases between the two ends. CDR1 and CDR2 from the germline V gene are MNHEY and SVGEGT. In DNA form, the CDR3 reads TGTGCCAGCAGTTACGCTATCTCCAATGAGCAGTTCTTC. Amino acids: CASSYAISNEQFF.

The J gene is TRBJ1-4, the V gene TRBV14; 7 bases agree with TRBD1. The CDR3 consists of 14 residues. The V gene end was trimmed by 5 bases and the J gene end by 7 bases; junction bases not matched to a gene: 7. Germline CDR1 is SGHDN and CDR2 is FVKESK. This chain's CDR3 is CASSYGQDREKLFF. CDR3 nucleotides: TGTGCCAGCAGCTACGGACAGGACCGTGAAAAACTGTTTTTT.

J is TRBJ1-6 and V is TRBV15, with D hard to call. Germline CDR1 and CDR2: LNHNV and YYDKDF (reference sequence). The CDR3 covers 16 residues. The germline V and J ends were trimmed by 6 bases and 7 bases, with 19 bases remaining between them. The CDR3 bases are TGTGCCACCAGTATGAAGCAGGACTTTTGGAATTCACCCCTCCACTTT. It yields the protein CATSMKQDFWNSPLHF.

This sequence joins TRBV5-1 and TRBJ1-1; 7 bases line up with TRBD1. The CDR3 is 15 residues long. Germline lookup yields CDR1 SGHRS and CDR2 YFSETQ. After removal of 6 bases from V and 0 bases from J, the junction contained 8 bases not matched to a gene. CDR3 in DNA: TGCGCCAGCACCCTGAGGACAGGCTTGAACACTGAAGCTTTCTTT. Translated, it gives CASTLRTGLNTEAFF.

The gene calls are TRBV7-9 and TRBJ2-5; 7 bases agree with TRBD2. The germline CDR1 and CDR2 sequences are SEHNR and FQNEAQ (reference sequence). The CDR3 runs to 14 residues. Trimming at V came to 0 bases and at J to 5 bases, leaving 3 bases not matched to a gene. The CDR3 spells CASSLAHGRETQYF. The CDR3 DNA reads TGTGCCAGCAGCTTAGCGCACGGGAGGGAGACCCAGTACTTC.

This chain connects TRBV5-1 to TRBJ2-7; TRBD2 aligns across 16 bases. V was pared by 3 bases and J by 4 bases, with 7 bases of the junction left unmatched. The CDR3 extends over 17 amino acids. Germline assignment: CDR1 SGHRS and CDR2 YFSETQ. CDR3 DNA sequence: TGCGCCAGCAGCTATGGGACTAGCGGGGGGGCCGGTTACGAGCAGTACTTC. It specifies CASSYGTSGGAGYEQYF.

This clone was found a few times. V usage is TRBV7-9 and J usage is TRBJ2-7, with TRBD1 identical over 10 bases. CDR1 is SEHNR, CDR2 FQNEAQ, per germline (reference sequence). Germline trimming cut 4 bases from V and 2 bases from J; bases unmatched to any gene: 5. The CDR3 loop spans 15 amino acids. Written as DNA, the CDR3 is TGTGCCAGCAGCTATGGGACAGGGGAAACCTACGAGCAGTACTTC. Protein sequence: CASSYGTGETYEQYF.

V gene TRBV4-3 combines with J gene TRBJ2-3; TRBD2 matches at 10 bases. V was clipped by 0 bases and J by 6 bases; unmatched bases: 6. The CDR3 sequence is 16 residues long. Germline V CDR1 and CDR2: LGHNA, YSLEER. The CDR3 sequence: CASSQEPSGGRDTQYF. CDR3 nucleotides: TGCGCCAGCAGCCAAGAGCCTAGCGGGGGTAGGGATACGCAGTATTTT.

This clone was counted once. The chain carries TRBV10-3 and TRBJ1-2, with D maybe TRBD1 (5 bases). The germline gives CDR1 ENHRY, CDR2 SYGVKD. The length of the CDR3 is 13 residues. Trimming shortened V by 3 bases and J by 2 bases, and 7 bases separated the two germline ends. DNA for the CDR3: TGTGCCATCAGTGACTCAGGGAACTATGGCTACACCTTC. Encoded protein: CAISDSGNYGYTF.

DNA for the CDR3: TGTGCCATCAGTGAGGAACGGGGCACTGAAGCTTTCTTT. Translating it yields CAISEERGTEAFF. The chain uses TRBV10-3 and TRBJ1-1; D unresolved. Germline loops: CDR1 ENHRY, CDR2 SYGVKD. The CDR3 has 13 residues. V lost 2 bases, J lost 4 bases, and 8 bases lay in between.

This rearrangement joins TRBV6-1 to TRBJ2-3; a weak D match, TRBD2 (5 bases). Trimming removed 2 bases at V and 7 bases at J, with 16 bases between. This CDR3 has 15 amino acids. Germline V CDR1 and CDR2: MNHNS, SASEGT. Here the CDR3 DNA reads TGTGCCAGCAGTGAACCCGGGGAAAGCGACCATACGCAGTATTTT. This sequence encodes CASSEPGESDHTQYF.

J is TRBJ2-2 and V is TRBV6-5, with D uncertain. V gave up 0 bases and J gave up 4 bases, with 3 bases separating them. Per the germline V gene, CDR1 is MNHEY and CDR2 is SVGAGI. The CDR3 runs to 13 residues. DNA of the CDR3: TGTGCCAGCAGTTACTCGGCCACCGGGGAGCTGTTTTTT. Amino acid sequence: CASSYSATGELFF.

The rearrangement joins TRBV7-2 to TRBJ1-1; D uncertain. CDR1 is SGHTA, CDR2 FQGNSA, per germline. V dropped 5 bases and J dropped 4 bases, with 20 bases sitting between them. The CDR3 length is 16 residues. DNA for the CDR3: TGTGCCAGCAGCATGATACCACCACGGGTGGGCACTGAAGCTTTCTTT. It encodes CASSMIPPRVGTEAFF.

This clone was seen only once. The chain has TRBV7-2 and TRBJ2-5; 7 bases line up with TRBD2. Germline CDR1 SGHTA, CDR2 FQGNSA. The CDR3 spans 15 residues. J gave up 5 bases and V 5 bases, and 11 bases lay outside the gene matches. DNA for the CDR3: TGTGCCAGCAGCCTTCAGCGGGGCGATTGGGAGACCCAGTACTTC. This codes for CASSLQRGDWETQYF.

The CDR3 DNA sequence: TGTGCCAGCAGCTCGCCTGGTAGCGGGACTAGCGGGAGAATCCTCTACGAGCAGTACTTC. This codes for CASSSPGSGTSGRILYEQYF. This chain links TRBV5-8 with TRBJ2-7; 14 bases are shared with TRBD2. The V segment lost 3 bases and the J segment 3 bases; nucleotides outside the gene matches: 17. The CDR3 totals 20 residues. CDR1 and CDR2 (germline): SGHTS, YDEGEE.

The V and J genes are TRBV29-1 and TRBJ1-1, with 7 bases aligning to TRBD1. V was pared by 5 bases and J by 4 bases, with 7 bases of the junction left unmatched. From germline, CDR1 is SQVTM and CDR2 ANQGSEA. The CDR3 is 13 amino acids. The CDR3 sequence is CSVSWDSLTEAFF. The CDR3 DNA sequence: TGCAGCGTTTCTTGGGACAGTCTCACTGAAGCTTTCTTT. The whole variable domain, filled in from reference TRBV29-1 and TRBJ1-1, reads SAVISQKPSRDICQRGTSLTIQCQVDSQVTMMFWYRQQPGQSLTLIATANQGSEATYESGFVIDKFPISRPNLTFSTLTVSNMSPEDSSIYLCSVSWDSLTEAFFGQGTRLTVV.

The chain combines TRBV28 with TRBJ1-2; TRBD1 aligns across 7 bases. Trimming cost V 4 bases and J 4 bases; bases outside gene matches: 12. The CDR3 consists of 16 residues. Germline V gives CDR1 MDHEN, CDR2 SYDVKM. CDR3 coding DNA: TGTGCCAGCAGTTCAAAACAGGGGCTCCCCACCTATGGCTACACCTTC. This translates into CASSSKQGLPTYGYTF.

The genes are TRBV9 and TRBJ1-6; the D gene is possibly TRBD1 (5 bases). CDR1 is SGDLS, CDR2 YYNGEE, per germline. Trimming cost V 3 bases and J 0 bases, with 7 bases left between them. CDR3 length: 15 amino acids. The CDR3 sequence is CASSAQGSYNSPLHF. The CDR3 DNA is TGTGCCAGCAGCGCCCAGGGCTCCTATAATTCACCCCTCCACTTT.

This chain links TRBV10-3 with TRBJ1-1; 10 nucleotides agree with TRBD1. The V segment lost 4 bases and the J segment 3 bases; nucleotides outside the gene matches: 5. Germline V gene lookup returns CDR1 ENHRY and CDR2 SYGVKD. The CDR3 length is 15 residues. The CDR3 spells CAISVSGQGDTEAFF. The CDR3 DNA follows: TGTGCCATCAGTGTCTCCGGACAGGGGGACACTGAAGCTTTCTTT.

The chain combines TRBV28 with TRBJ2-3; 7 bases fit TRBD2. The CDR3 has 18 residues. V lost 5 bases and J lost 4; bases outside the gene matches: 18. Germline V lookup: CDR1 MDHEN, CDR2 SYDVKM. In DNA form, the CDR3 reads TGTGCCAGCAGTCCCACCCACCGAGGCGGGGGAGGGGCAGATACGCAGTATTTT. This sequence encodes CASSPTHRGGGGADTQYF. Looking up the rest from reference TRBV28 and TRBJ2-3 gives the full variable domain: DVKVTQSSRYLVKRTGEKVFLECVQDMDHENMFWYRQDPGLGLRLIYFSYDVKMKEKGDIPEGYSVSREKKERFSLILESASTNQTSMYLCASSPTHRGGGGADTQYFGPGTRLTVL.

The chain uses TRBV27 and TRBJ2-5; D ambiguous. V was shortened by 4 bases and J by 4 bases, with 4 bases between the two germline ends. This CDR3 comprises 11 residues. The germline gives CDR1 MNHEY, CDR2 SMNVEV (reference sequence). The CDR3 DNA reads TGTGCCAGCAGTTCCGGAGAGACCCAGTACTTC. Translated, it gives CASSSGETQYF.

The chain employs TRBV7-2 and TRBJ2-5; possibly TRBD2 for D (6 bases). CDR1 is SGHTA and CDR2 is FQGNSA in the germline V gene. CDR3 length: 13 amino acids. V lost 5 bases to trimming and J lost 5 bases, with 12 bases between them. CDR3: CASSETSRETQYF. CDR3 sequence (DNA): TGTGCCAGCAGCGAAACTAGCCGGGAGACCCAGTACTTC.

This chain uses TRBV5-1 with TRBJ2-2; 7 bases match TRBD2. The CDR3 totals 15 residues. J lost 1 base, V lost 1 base, and 1 base had no gene match. Germline CDR1 SGHRS, CDR2 YFSETQ. In DNA form, the CDR3 reads TGCGCCAGCAGCTTGCCGGGAGGGAACACCGGGGAGCTGTTTTTT. It yields the protein CASSLPGGNTGELFF.

J is TRBJ1-2 and V is TRBV30; D gene ambiguous. This CDR3 is built from 12 residues. Looked up from germline, CDR1 is GTSNPN and CDR2 is SVGIG (reference sequence). V was pared by 6 bases and J by 4 bases, with 12 bases between. This chain's CDR3 is CACEPFGYGYTF. The CDR3, as DNA: TGTGCCTGCGAACCGTTCGGCTATGGCTACACCTTC. Drawing the rest from reference TRBV30 and TRBJ1-2, the complete variable domain is SQTIHQWPATLVQPVGSPLSLECTVEGTSNPNLYWYRQAAGRGLQLLFYSVGIGQISSEVPQNLSASRPQDRQFILSSKKLLLSDSGFYLCACEPFGYGYTFGSGTRLTVV.